Listed here are 15 T cell receptor beta chains from one sample, sequenced in a study of blood T cell repertoires in COVID-19. Using immunoSEQ multiplex PCR, the repertoire was profiled, and TCRdb retains in-frame clones only, with some absent. The repertoire holds around 120,000 clones, about 86% seen once, with about 1% in the top ten. The sample comprised peripheral blood. These receptors all stem from a woman aged 45-65 years with active or convalescent COVID-19.

This chain joins TRBV4-3 and TRBJ2-5, with a possible D match to TRBD1 (5 bases). CDR3 length equals 16 residues. Trimming pared 0 bases from V and 3 bases from J, leaving 14 bases between. CDR1 is LGHNA and CDR2 is YSLEER in the germline V gene. The CDR3 sequence is CASSQEWGRVEETQYF. The CDR3 DNA follows: TGCGCCAGCAGCCAAGAGTGGGGCAGGGTGGAAGAGACCCAGTACTTC.

This chain connects TRBV30 to TRBJ2-2, with 9 bases that match TRBD1. The V segment lost 6 bases and the J segment 8 bases; nucleotides outside the gene matches: 10. The CDR3 is 14 amino acids. The germline gives CDR1 GTSNPN, CDR2 SVGIG (reference sequence). CDR3 nucleotide sequence: TGTGCCTGCTCACCCCGGGACAGGGTGGGGGAGCTGTTTTTT. It encodes CACSPRDRVGELFF.

The chain uses TRBV19 and TRBJ1-2; no reliable D call. CDR3 length: 11 amino acids. Germline assignment: CDR1 LNHDA and CDR2 SQIVND (reference sequence). With 3 bases removed from V and 8 bases from J, the gap between germline ends came to 7 bases. CDR3 protein: CASSISSGYTF. DNA for the CDR3: TGTGCCAGTAGTATTTCTTCGGGCTACACCTTC.

This rearrangement joins TRBV25-1 to TRBJ2-2, with 7 bases that match TRBD2. In germline, CDR1 is MGHDK, CDR2 SYGVNS. The trim removed 7 bases at V and 4 bases at J, leaving 9 bases unmatched. The CDR3 spans 15 residues. The chain's CDR3 is CASKGTIHITGELFF. The CDR3 nucleotides read TGTGCCAGCAAAGGGACTATCCATATCACCGGGGAGCTGTTTTTT.

This chain links TRBV10-1 with TRBJ1-3, with a tentative D call TRBD1 (6 bases). The V gene's germline CDR1 is WNHNN and CDR2 SYGVQD (reference sequence). The CDR3 totals 16 residues. Trimming cost V 6 bases and J 0 bases, with 15 bases left between them. The CDR3: CASRPGTPSSGNTIYF. The CDR3 nucleotides read TGCGCCAGCAGACCCGGGACACCAAGCTCTGGAAACACCATATATTTT.

This chain uses TRBV28 with TRBJ1-6, with a possible D match to TRBD1 (6 bases). The CDR3 is 14 residues long. CDR1 is MDHEN, CDR2 SYDVKM, per germline. V was clipped by 9 bases and J by 3 bases, with 12 bases between them. CDR3 bases: TGTGCCAGTAAGAGACAGGACTATAATTCACCCCTCCACTTT. Protein product: CASKRQDYNSPLHF.

This sequence joins TRBV6-2 or TRBV6-3 and TRBJ2-7, with D perhaps matching TRBD2 (6 bases). The germline gives CDR1 MNHEY, CDR2 SVGEGT. The V gene lost 5 bases and the J gene lost 6 bases, with 14 bases spanning the gap. The CDR3 sequence is 13 residues long. The CDR3 DNA follows: TGTGCCAGCAGTCACACTCCGGGACTCGAGCAGTACTTC. Translated: CASSHTPGLEQYF.

The chain employs TRBV6-5 and TRBJ2-5, with D possibly TRBD2 on 7 matching bases. This CDR3 comprises 15 residues. Germline V gene sequence: CDR1 MNHEY, CDR2 SVGAGI. V lost 9 bases and J 12 bases, leaving 29 bases between the germline ends. The CDR3, as DNA: TGTGCCAGTCGAAGGGGGGGTCTTAGCCCGGGACCCGAGTACTTC. This translates into CASRRGGLSPGPEYF.

The V call is TRBV7-3, the J call TRBJ2-1; 7 bases match TRBD1. Per the germline V gene, CDR1 is SGHTA and CDR2 is FQGTGA. Unmatched junction bases numbered 7, after V lost 5 bases and J lost 0 bases. The CDR3 is made up of 16 amino acids. The chain's CDR3 is CASSPGTASSYNEQFF. In DNA form, the CDR3 reads TGTGCCAGCAGCCCGGGGACAGCGAGCTCCTACAATGAGCAGTTCTTC.

On this clone: An end of the junction differs from the germline gene, which may be a read error. V gene TRBV7-9 combines with J gene TRBJ2-1; D may be TRBD1 (5 bases). The CDR3 covers 17 residues. Germline V gene data show CDR1 as SEHNR and CDR2 as FQNEAQ (reference sequence). The CDR3 loop is CASSLGLRQFSYNEQFF. Written as DNA, the CDR3 is TGTGCCAGCAGTTTAGGGCTGAGACAGTTTTCCTACAATGAGCAGTTCTTC.

The chain combines TRBV5-6 with TRBJ1-3, with 7 bases matching TRBD1. The V segment lost 2 bases and the J segment 5 bases; nucleotides outside the gene matches: 13. The CDR3 has 17 residues. Germline assignment: CDR1 SGHDT and CDR2 YYEEEE. The chain's CDR3 is CASSFGPGGLRRNTIYF. CDR3 DNA: TGTGCCAGCAGCTTTGGGCCAGGGGGATTAAGGAGAAACACCATATATTTT. Using reference TRBV5-6 and TRBJ1-3 for the parts outside the CDR3, the full variable domain is DAGVTQSPTHLIKTRGQQVTLRCSPKSGHDTVSWYQQALGQGPQFIFQYYEEEERQRGNFPDRFSGHQFPNYSSELNVNALLLGDSALYLCASSFGPGGLRRNTIYFGEGSWLTVV.

This rearrangement joins TRBV7-8 to TRBJ1-1; 7 nucleotides line up with TRBD1. Per germline, CDR1 SGHVS and CDR2 FQNEAQ. This CDR3 is built from 15 residues. Trimming took 5 bases from V and 0 from J; bases not matched to a gene: 6. The CDR3 is CASSLTGLMNTEAFF. In nucleotides, the CDR3 is TGTGCCAGCAGCCTGACAGGGTTGATGAACACTGAAGCTTTCTTT.

V usage is TRBV29-1 and J usage is TRBJ2-7; D perhaps matches TRBD1 (5 bases). Trimming took off 7 bases at V and 2 bases at J, with 15 bases between the two ends. The CDR3 is 13 amino acids. Germline values: CDR1 SQVTM, CDR2 ANQGSEA. The CDR3 DNA reads TGCAGCGGGGCGTGGGGCAACGCCTACGAGCAGTACTTC. Protein sequence: CSGAWGNAYEQYF.

The genes are TRBV9 and TRBJ2-6; 7 nucleotides align to TRBD1. Germline CDR1 and CDR2: SGDLS and YYNGEE. V was clipped by 4 bases and J by 0 bases; unmatched bases: 19. The CDR3 consists of 21 residues. The CDR3: CASSSPLSAGTAVSGANVLTF. The CDR3, as DNA: TGTGCCAGCAGCTCACCCCTTTCCGCCGGGACAGCCGTCTCTGGGGCCAACGTCCTGACTTTC.

The chain employs TRBV28 and TRBJ1-1; no definite D call. The CDR3 contains 16 residues. Germline V gene sequence: CDR1 MDHEN, CDR2 SYDVKM. Trimming pared 3 bases from V and 1 base from J, leaving 15 bases between. CDR3 loop: CASSFFSLTKNTEAFF. The CDR3 DNA reads as TGTGCCAGCAGTTTCTTCAGCCTGACTAAGAACACTGAAGCTTTCTTT.